This T cell receptor beta chain is from a study of CD8+ T cells in alopecia areata. Study-wide background: It was oral tofacitinib, at 5 to 10 mg twice daily, that treated patients received. Patients given treatment had severity scored by the percentage of scalp area affected. General study results and limits: Among the 100 top clones, expanded CD8+ clones, like scalp clonality, were significantly decreased by tofacitinib. Compared with normal scalp, lesional scalp had higher clonality and more expanded CD8+ clones.

cDNA prepared by RNA extraction and subsequent reverse transcription served as the template for sequencing. Using immunoSEQ multiplex PCR, the repertoire was profiled, and TCRdb retains in-frame clones only, with some absent. The data show 200,000 to 250,000 clones, more than 30% seen once. This CDR3 is built from 14 residues. Deletions cut 1 base from V and 7 bases from J, with 13 bases between. Germline values: CDR1 SQVTM, CDR2 ANQGSEA. Treatment in this sample: oral pan-JAK inhibitor, 5-10 mg twice daily. Concerning this clone: Its antigen is not identified.

The chain links TRBV29-1 to TRBJ2-2, with D unresolved. Sample: CD4+ T cells sorted from blood, taken between weeks 30 and 35, from a patient treated with tofacitinib. The source is a human donor with alopecia areata. As DNA, the CDR3 is TGCAGCGTTGAAGTATGGGGTCAGTTCGGGGAGCTGTTTTTT. Translated: CSVEVWGQFGELFF.